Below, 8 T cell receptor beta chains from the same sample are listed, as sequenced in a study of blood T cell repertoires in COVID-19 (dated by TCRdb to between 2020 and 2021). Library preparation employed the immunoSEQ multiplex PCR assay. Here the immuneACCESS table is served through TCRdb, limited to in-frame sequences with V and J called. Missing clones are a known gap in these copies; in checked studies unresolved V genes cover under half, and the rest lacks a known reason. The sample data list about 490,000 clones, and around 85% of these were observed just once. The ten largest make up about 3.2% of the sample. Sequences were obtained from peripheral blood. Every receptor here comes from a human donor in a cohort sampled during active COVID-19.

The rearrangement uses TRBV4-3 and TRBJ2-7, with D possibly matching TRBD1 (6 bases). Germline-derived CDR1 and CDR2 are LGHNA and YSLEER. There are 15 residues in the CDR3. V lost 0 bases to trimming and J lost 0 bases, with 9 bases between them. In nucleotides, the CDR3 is TGCGCCAGCAGCCAAGATCGACAGGTCTCCTACGAGCAGTACTTC. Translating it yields CASSQDRQVSYEQYF.

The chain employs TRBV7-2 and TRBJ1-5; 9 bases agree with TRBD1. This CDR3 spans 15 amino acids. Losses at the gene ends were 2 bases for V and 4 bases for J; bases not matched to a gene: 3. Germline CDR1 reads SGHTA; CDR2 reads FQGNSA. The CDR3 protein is CASSLWGTGNQPQHF. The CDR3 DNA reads TGTGCCAGCAGCTTATGGGGGACAGGGAATCAGCCCCAGCATTTT.

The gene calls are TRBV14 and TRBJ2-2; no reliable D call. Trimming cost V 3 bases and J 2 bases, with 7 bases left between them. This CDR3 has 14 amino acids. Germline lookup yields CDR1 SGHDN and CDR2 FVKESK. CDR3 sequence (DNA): TGTGCCAGCAGCCAGGCCCGCAACACCGGGGAGCTGTTTTTT. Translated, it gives CASSQARNTGELFF.

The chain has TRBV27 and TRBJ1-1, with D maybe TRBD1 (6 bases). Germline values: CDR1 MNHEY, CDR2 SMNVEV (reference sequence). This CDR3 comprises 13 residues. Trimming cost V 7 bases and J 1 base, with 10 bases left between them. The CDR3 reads CASTKQGNTEAFF. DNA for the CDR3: TGTGCCAGCACCAAACAGGGGAACACTGAAGCTTTCTTT.

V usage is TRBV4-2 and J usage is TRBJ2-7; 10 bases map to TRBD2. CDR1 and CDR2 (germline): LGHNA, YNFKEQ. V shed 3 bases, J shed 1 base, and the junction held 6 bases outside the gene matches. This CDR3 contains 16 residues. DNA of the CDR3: TGTGCCAGCAGCCAGTTAGCGGGAGGACCTTCCTACGAGCAGTACTTC. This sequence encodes CASSQLAGGPSYEQYF.

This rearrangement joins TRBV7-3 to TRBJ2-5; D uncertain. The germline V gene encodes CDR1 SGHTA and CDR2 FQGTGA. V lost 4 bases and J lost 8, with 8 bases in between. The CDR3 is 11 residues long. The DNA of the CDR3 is TGTGCCAGCAGCTCCCCAGGTACCCAGTACTTC. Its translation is CASSSPGTQYF.

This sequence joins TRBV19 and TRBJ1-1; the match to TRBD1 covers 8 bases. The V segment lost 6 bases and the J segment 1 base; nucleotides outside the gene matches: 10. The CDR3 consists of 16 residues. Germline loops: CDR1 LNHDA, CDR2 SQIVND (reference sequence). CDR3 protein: CASRRQGIPSNTEAFF. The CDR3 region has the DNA TGTGCCAGTAGAAGACAGGGGATACCATCGAACACTGAAGCTTTCTTT.

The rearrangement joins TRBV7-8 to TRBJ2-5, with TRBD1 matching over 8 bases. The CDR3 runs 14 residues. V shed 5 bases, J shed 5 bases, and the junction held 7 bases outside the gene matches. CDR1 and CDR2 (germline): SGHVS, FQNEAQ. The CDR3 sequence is CASSANDRGETQYF. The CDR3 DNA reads TGTGCCAGCAGCGCTAATGACAGGGGCGAGACCCAGTACTTC.